One and the same sample provided the 18 T cell receptor beta chains below, sequenced in a study of technical replicates of blood from a few donors. TCRdb's copy holds only in-frame clones and misses some; the assay was immunoSEQ multiplex PCR. The sample yields roughly 76,000 clones, 80% to 90% seen once. The sequenced material came from PBMCs. Every receptor here comes from a human donor in good health. Some clones in this sample may be carry-over from other donors' samples.

The rearrangement uses TRBV5-1 and TRBJ1-2; 9 bases are shared with TRBD1. V lost 0 bases, J lost 0 bases, and 0 bases stayed unmatched. The CDR3 totals 15 residues. Germline-derived CDR1 and CDR2 are SGHRS and YFSETQ. The CDR3 DNA reads TGCGCCAGCAGCTTGGGACAGGGGGCTAACTATGGCTACACCTTC. Translated: CASSLGQGANYGYTF.

This chain connects TRBV9 to TRBJ1-6; TRBD1 might be the D (6 bases). The CDR3 consists of 14 residues. The germline CDR1 and CDR2 sequences are SGDLS and YYNGEE. Trimming removed 2 bases from V and 11 bases from J, with 14 bases in between. CDR3 region: CASSVGTLGAPLHF. The CDR3 coding sequence is TGTGCCAGCAGCGTCGGGACACTTGGGGCACCCCTCCACTTT. Supplemented by reference TRBV9 and TRBJ1-6, the full variable domain reads DSGVTQTPKHLITATGQRVTLRCSPRSGDLSVYWYQQSLDQGLQFLIQYYNGEERAKGNILERFSAQQFPDLHSELNLSSLELGDSALYFCASSVGTLGAPLHFGNGTRLTVT.

The V call is TRBV6-5, the J call TRBJ1-1; a possible D gene is TRBD1 (6 bases). The CDR3 spans 14 residues. V was trimmed by 5 bases and J by 6 bases, leaving 16 bases between them. Germline V gives CDR1 MNHEY, CDR2 SVGAGI. This chain's CDR3 is CASSNRPGGAEAFF. CDR3 nucleotides: TGTGCCAGCAGTAATCGGCCGGGGGGCGCTGAAGCTTTCTTT.

This chain joins TRBV7-9 and TRBJ1-5; 7 nucleotides agree with TRBD1. This CDR3 region has 17 residues. V lost 4 bases, J lost 6 bases, and 15 bases stayed unmatched. Germline-derived CDR1 and CDR2 are SEHNR and FQNEAQ (reference sequence). CDR3 sequence: CASSSGQVSSVGQPQHF. CDR3 in DNA: TGTGCCAGCAGCTCAGGACAGGTATCTAGCGTCGGTCAGCCCCAGCATTTT.

There are a few counts of this clone. The genes are TRBV11-2 and TRBJ1-1; D possibly corresponds to TRBD1 (5 bases). Trimming removed 5 bases at V and 5 bases at J, with 9 bases between. This CDR3 contains 12 residues. Germline CDR1 and CDR2: SGHAT and FQNNGV. This chain's CDR3 is CASSARVTEAFF. The DNA for the CDR3 is TGTGCCAGCAGCGCCAGGGTTACTGAAGCTTTCTTT.

V gene TRBV7-9 combines with J gene TRBJ2-5, with TRBD2 matching over 12 bases. The J segment lost 4 bases and the V segment lost 2 bases, leaving 2 bases of the junction unmatched. CDR3 length: 15 residues. Germline V gene data show CDR1 as SEHNR and CDR2 as FQNEAQ (reference sequence). The CDR3 loop is CASSLILAGGETQYF. CDR3 DNA sequence: TGTGCCAGCAGCTTAATACTAGCGGGAGGAGAGACCCAGTACTTC.

The chain has TRBV7-9 and TRBJ2-7; TRBD2 matches at 7 bases. V shed 0 bases, J shed 1 base, and the junction held 6 bases outside the gene matches. The length of the CDR3 is 16 residues. Germline lookup yields CDR1 SEHNR and CDR2 FQNEAQ (reference sequence). The CDR3 is CASSLAQRGISYEQYF. Written as DNA, the CDR3 is TGTGCCAGCAGCTTAGCGCAGCGGGGAATTTCCTACGAGCAGTACTTC.

V gene TRBV6-1 combines with J gene TRBJ2-3, with 8 bases that match TRBD2. The CDR3 contains 14 residues. From germline, CDR1 is MNHNS and CDR2 SASEGT. V was clipped by 7 bases and J by 2 bases; unmatched bases: 5. The chain's CDR3 is CASTLAGNTDTQYF. The CDR3 nucleotides are TGTGCCAGCACTTTAGCGGGAAACACAGATACGCAGTATTTT.

The rearrangement uses TRBV29-1 and TRBJ1-1; 9 positions agree with TRBD1. J gave up 9 bases and V 6 bases, and 8 bases lay outside the gene matches. This CDR3 has 12 amino acids. Per the germline V gene, CDR1 is SQVTM and CDR2 is ANQGSEA. CDR3 loop: CSVGGQGTQAFF. DNA for the CDR3: TGCAGCGTCGGCGGACAGGGGACCCAAGCTTTCTTT.

The rearrangement joins TRBV6-6 to TRBJ1-5; D might be TRBD1 (6 bases). The V gene's germline CDR1 is MNHNY and CDR2 SVGAGI (reference sequence). The V gene lost 7 bases and the J gene lost 11 bases, with 15 bases spanning the gap. The CDR3 has 12 amino acids. The CDR3, as DNA: TGTGCCAGCAACCGACAGGACTCAGCCCAGCATTTT. This encodes CASNRQDSAQHF.

V gene TRBV10-3 combines with J gene TRBJ2-7; perhaps TRBD1 as D (5 bases). This CDR3 region has 16 residues. The germline gives CDR1 ENHRY, CDR2 SYGVKD. V lost 9 bases and J lost 0, with 21 bases in between. The CDR3 nucleotides are TGTGCCATTCAGCGTGGGGTCGACAGAGCCTCCTACGAGCAGTACTTC. Encoded protein: CAIQRGVDRASYEQYF.

This chain joins TRBV4-1 and TRBJ2-1; 12 nucleotides align to TRBD2. Germline CDR1 is MGHRA and CDR2 is YSYEKL. This CDR3 is built from 18 residues. The V segment lost 4 bases and the J segment 8 bases; nucleotides outside the gene matches: 15. Here the CDR3 reads CASSRWWTSGIERDEQFF. In DNA form, the CDR3 reads TGCGCCAGCAGCCGATGGTGGACTAGCGGGATTGAGAGGGATGAGCAGTTCTTC.

There are a few counts of this clone. The chain employs TRBV5-1 and TRBJ2-1; the match to TRBD1 covers 7 bases. The J segment lost 5 bases and the V segment lost 4 bases, leaving 12 bases of the junction unmatched. The CDR3 runs 16 residues. CDR1 and CDR2 (germline): SGHRS, YFSETQ. The CDR3 reads CASSKRPQGDHNEQFF. The CDR3 DNA sequence: TGCGCCAGCAGCAAGCGACCTCAGGGGGACCACAATGAGCAGTTCTTC.

The chain uses TRBV4-1 and TRBJ2-2; maybe TRBD1 (6 bases). The CDR3 extends over 14 amino acids. The germline V gene has CDR1 MGHRA and CDR2 YSYEKL. The V end lost 5 bases, the J end lost 6 bases, and 13 bases lay between the germline ends. CDR3 sequence reads: CASSNLQGPGELFF. CDR3 nucleotide sequence: TGCGCCAGCAGCAACTTACAGGGACCCGGGGAGCTGTTTTTT.

V and J are TRBV7-2 and TRBJ2-2; 9 bases are shared with TRBD1. The CDR3 sequence is 15 residues long. The junction had 7 bases not matched to a gene; V was cut back by 5 bases and J by 6 bases. Germline CDR1 reads SGHTA; CDR2 reads FQGNSA. The CDR3 is CASSAYRGQAGELFF. For the CDR3, the DNA is TGTGCCAGCAGCGCCTACAGGGGGCAGGCCGGGGAGCTGTTTTTT.

V and J are TRBV5-1 and TRBJ2-5; TRBD2 is a possible D gene (6 bases). Germline V gene data show CDR1 as SGHRS and CDR2 as YFSETQ. Trimming cost V 4 bases and J 5 bases, with 15 bases left between them. The CDR3 consists of 14 residues. CDR3 in amino acids: CASSAQTSQETQYF. The CDR3 DNA follows: TGCGCCAGCAGCGCGCAGACTAGTCAGGAGACCCAGTACTTC.

The chain uses TRBV30 and TRBJ2-3, with TRBD2 matching over 8 bases. Germline V lookup: CDR1 GTSNPN, CDR2 SVGIG (reference sequence). V shed 1 base and J 3 bases; nucleotides not matched to a gene: 3. The CDR3 is made up of 14 amino acids. The CDR3 DNA sequence: TGTGCCTGGAGTGATAGCGGGATGACAGATACGCAGTATTTT. It specifies CAWSDSGMTDTQYF.

This chain joins TRBV29-1 and TRBJ1-2; D perhaps matches TRBD1 (6 bases). CDR3 length: 14 residues. The ends were cut back, 3 bases at V and 3 bases at J, with 14 bases in the middle. Germline assignment: CDR1 SQVTM and CDR2 ANQGSEA. The CDR3 sequence: CSVEGKGEDYGYTF. CDR3 nucleotides: TGCAGCGTTGAGGGAAAGGGGGAAGACTATGGCTACACCTTC.